This T cell receptor (beta chain) was observed in a study of blood T cell repertoires in COVID-19. Study as a whole: Samples of COVID-19 (acute and convalescent) were obtained from the United States, Italy and Spain. PBMCs, B-cell-depleted T cells, or T cells provided the cDNA or gDNA that made up the material.

In the study's own analysis: Cell counts per sample came from amplifying reference gene primers. TCRdb keeps only in-frame clones here, not all; method: immunoSEQ multiplex PCR. V, J and clone size reflect that table, while D and trimming were determined from the DNA. This sample yields around 98,000 clones, of which about 85% are seen a single time; about 4.5% belongs to the top ten. Sequencing was performed on peripheral blood. The sequence came from a man aged 70-80 years with acute or convalescent COVID-19.

CDR3 amino acids: CAISEPGGAGENEQFF. CDR3 DNA sequence: TGTGCCATCAGTGAGCCCGGTGGAGCGGGGGAGAATGAGCAGTTCTTC. The V call is TRBV10-3, the J call TRBJ2-1, with 8 bases that match TRBD2. This CDR3 has 16 amino acids. Germline loops: CDR1 ENHRY, CDR2 SYGVKD. V shed 2 bases, J shed 7 bases, and the junction held 10 bases outside the gene matches.